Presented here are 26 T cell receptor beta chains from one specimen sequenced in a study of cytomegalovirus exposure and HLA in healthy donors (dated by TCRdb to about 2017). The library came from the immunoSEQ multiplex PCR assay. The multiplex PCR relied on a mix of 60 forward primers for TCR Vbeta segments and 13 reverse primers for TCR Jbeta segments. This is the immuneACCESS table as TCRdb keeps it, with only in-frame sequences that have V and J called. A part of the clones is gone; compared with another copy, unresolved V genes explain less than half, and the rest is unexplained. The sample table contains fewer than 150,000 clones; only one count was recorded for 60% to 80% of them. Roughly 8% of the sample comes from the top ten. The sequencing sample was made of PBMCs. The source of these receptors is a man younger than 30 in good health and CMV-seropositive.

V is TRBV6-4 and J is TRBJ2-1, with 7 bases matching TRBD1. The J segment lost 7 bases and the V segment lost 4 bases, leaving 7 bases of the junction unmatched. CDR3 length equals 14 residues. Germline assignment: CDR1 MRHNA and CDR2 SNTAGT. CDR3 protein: CASSVAGGRNEQFF. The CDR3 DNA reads TGTGCCAGCAGTGTAGCAGGGGGAAGAAATGAGCAGTTCTTC.

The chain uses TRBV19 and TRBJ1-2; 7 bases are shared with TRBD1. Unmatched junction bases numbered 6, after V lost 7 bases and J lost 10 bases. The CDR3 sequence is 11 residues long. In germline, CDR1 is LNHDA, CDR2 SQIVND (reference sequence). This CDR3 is CASKSTGTYTF. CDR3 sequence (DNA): TGTGCCAGTAAGTCGACAGGGACCTACACCTTC.

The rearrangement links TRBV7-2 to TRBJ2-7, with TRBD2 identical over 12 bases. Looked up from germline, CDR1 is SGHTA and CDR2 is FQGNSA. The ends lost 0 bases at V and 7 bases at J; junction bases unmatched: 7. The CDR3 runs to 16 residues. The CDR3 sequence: CASSLAPSGGAGEQYF. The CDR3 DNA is TGTGCCAGCAGCTTAGCGCCTAGCGGGGGGGCGGGGGAGCAGTACTTC.

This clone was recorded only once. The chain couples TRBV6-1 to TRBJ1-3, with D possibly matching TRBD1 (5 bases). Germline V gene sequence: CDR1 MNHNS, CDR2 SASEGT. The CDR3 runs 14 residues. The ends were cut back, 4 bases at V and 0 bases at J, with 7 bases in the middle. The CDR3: CASSGRVSGNTIYF. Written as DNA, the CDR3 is TGTGCCAGCAGTGGCAGGGTCTCTGGAAACACCATATATTTT.

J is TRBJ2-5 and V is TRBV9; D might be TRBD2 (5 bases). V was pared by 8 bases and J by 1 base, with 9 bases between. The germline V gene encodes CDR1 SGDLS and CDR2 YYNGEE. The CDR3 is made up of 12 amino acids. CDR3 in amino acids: CASSRVQETQYF. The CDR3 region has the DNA TGTGCCAGTTCGCGGGTCCAAGAGACCCAGTACTTC.

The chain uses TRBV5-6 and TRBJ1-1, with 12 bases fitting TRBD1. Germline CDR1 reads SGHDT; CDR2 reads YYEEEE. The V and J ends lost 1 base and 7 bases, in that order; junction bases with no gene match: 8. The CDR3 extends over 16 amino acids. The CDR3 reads CASSLIAGQGAGEAFF. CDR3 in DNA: TGTGCCAGCAGCTTGATTGCGGGACAGGGGGCCGGTGAAGCTTTCTTT.

CDR3 sequence: CASSFGQGGHQPQHF. CDR3 in DNA: TGTGCCAGCAGTTTCGGACAGGGGGGCCATCAGCCCCAGCATTTT. The chain uses TRBV28 and TRBJ1-5; the match to TRBD1 covers 10 bases. Losses at the gene ends were 3 bases for V and 5 bases for J; bases not matched to a gene: 4. The CDR3 is made up of 15 amino acids. Germline V gene data show CDR1 as MDHEN and CDR2 as SYDVKM. The whole variable domain, remainder taken from reference TRBV28 and TRBJ1-5, is DVKVTQSSRYLVKRTGEKVFLECVQDMDHENMFWYRQDPGLGLRLIYFSYDVKMKEKGDIPEGYSVSREKKERFSLILESASTNQTSMYLCASSFGQGGHQPQHFGDGTRLSIL.

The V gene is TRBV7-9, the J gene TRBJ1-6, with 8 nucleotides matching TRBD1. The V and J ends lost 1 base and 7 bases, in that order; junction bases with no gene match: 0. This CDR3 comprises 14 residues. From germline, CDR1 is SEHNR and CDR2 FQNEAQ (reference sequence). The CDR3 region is CASSLGDRNSPLHF. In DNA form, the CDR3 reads TGTGCCAGCAGCTTAGGGGACAGGAATTCACCCCTCCACTTT.

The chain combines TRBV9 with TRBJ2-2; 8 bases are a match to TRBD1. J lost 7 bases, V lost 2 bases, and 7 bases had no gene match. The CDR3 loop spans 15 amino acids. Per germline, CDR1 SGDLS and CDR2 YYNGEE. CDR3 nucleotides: TGTGCCAGCAGCGTGACGGACAGGGAGGACGGGGAGCTGTTTTTT. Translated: CASSVTDREDGELFF.

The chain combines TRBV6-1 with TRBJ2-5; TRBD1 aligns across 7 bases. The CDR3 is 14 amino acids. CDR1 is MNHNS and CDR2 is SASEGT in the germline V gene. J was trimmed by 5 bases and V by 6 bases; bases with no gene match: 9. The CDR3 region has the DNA TGTGCCAGCAGCGAGTTAACCAGGGGGGAGACCCAGTACTTC. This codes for CASSELTRGETQYF.

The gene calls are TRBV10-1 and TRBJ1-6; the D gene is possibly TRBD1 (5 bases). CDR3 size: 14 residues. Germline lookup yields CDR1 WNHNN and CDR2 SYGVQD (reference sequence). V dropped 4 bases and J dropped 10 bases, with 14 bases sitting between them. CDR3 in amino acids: CASSGRGDGSPLHF. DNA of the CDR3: TGCGCCAGCAGTGGGAGGGGTGATGGGTCACCCCTCCACTTT.

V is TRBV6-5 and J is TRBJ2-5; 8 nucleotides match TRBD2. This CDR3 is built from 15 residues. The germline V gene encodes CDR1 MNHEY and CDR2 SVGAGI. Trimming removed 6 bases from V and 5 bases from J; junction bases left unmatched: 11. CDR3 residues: CASSLGGAGMETQYF. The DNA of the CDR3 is TGTGCCAGCAGCCTCGGGGGGGCCGGAATGGAGACCCAGTACTTC.

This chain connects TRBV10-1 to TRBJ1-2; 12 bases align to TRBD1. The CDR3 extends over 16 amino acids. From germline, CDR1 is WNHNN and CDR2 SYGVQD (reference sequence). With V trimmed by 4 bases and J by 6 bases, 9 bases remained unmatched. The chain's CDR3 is CASSAHGTGGYDGYTF. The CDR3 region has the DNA TGCGCCAGCAGTGCCCACGGGACAGGGGGCTATGATGGCTACACCTTC.

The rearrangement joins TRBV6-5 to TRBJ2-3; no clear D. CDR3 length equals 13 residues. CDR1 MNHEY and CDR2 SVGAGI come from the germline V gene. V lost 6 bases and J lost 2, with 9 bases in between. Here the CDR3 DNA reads TGTGCCAGCAGATCAACTGTCACAGATACGCAGTATTTT. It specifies CASRSTVTDTQYF.

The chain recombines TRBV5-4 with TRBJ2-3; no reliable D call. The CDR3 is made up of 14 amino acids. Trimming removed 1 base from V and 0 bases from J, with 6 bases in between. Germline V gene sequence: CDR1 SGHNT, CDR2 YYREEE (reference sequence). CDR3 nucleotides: TGTGCCAGCAGCTTGTACGGGAGCACAGATACGCAGTATTTT. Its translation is CASSLYGSTDTQYF.

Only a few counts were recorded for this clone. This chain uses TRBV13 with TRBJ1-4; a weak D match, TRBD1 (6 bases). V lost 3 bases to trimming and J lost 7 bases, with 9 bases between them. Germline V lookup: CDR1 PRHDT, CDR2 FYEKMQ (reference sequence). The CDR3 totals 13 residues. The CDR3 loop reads CASSFGRGEKLFF. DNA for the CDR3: TGTGCCAGCAGCTTCGGCAGGGGTGAAAAACTGTTTTTT. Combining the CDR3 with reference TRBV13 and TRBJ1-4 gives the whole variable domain AAGVIQSPRHLIKEKRETATLKCYPIPRHDTVYWYQQGPGQDPQFLISFYEKMQSDKGSIPDRFSAQQFSDYHSELNMSSLELGDSALYFCASSFGRGEKLFFGSGTQLSVL.

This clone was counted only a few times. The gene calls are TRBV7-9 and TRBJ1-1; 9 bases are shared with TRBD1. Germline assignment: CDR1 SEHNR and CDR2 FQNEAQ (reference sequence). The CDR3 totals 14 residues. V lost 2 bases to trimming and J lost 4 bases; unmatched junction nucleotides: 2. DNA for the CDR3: TGTGCCAGCAGCTTATCGACAGGGGGCACTGAAGCTTTCTTT. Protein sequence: CASSLSTGGTEAFF.

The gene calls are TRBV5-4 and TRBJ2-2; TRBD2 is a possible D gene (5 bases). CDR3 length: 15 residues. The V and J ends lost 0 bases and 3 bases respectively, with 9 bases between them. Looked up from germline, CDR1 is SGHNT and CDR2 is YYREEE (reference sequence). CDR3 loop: CASSLGGLHTGELFF. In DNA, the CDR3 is TGTGCCAGCAGCTTGGGTGGACTGCACACCGGGGAGCTGTTTTTT.

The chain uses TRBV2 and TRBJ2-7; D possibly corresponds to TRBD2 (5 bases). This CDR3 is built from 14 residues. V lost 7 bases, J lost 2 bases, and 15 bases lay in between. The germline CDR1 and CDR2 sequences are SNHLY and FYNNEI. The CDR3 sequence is CASTRGSTPYEQYV. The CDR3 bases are TGTGCCAGCACCCGGGGTTCGACTCCCTACGAGCAGTACGTC.

The CDR3 nucleotides are TGTGCCAGCAGAGACAGGGGAAAGGACACTGAAGCTTTCTTT. As protein: CASRDRGKDTEAFF. V is TRBV6-5 and J is TRBJ1-1; 8 bases are a match to TRBD1. The V and J ends lost 6 bases and 3 bases, in that order; junction bases with no gene match: 6. The CDR3 extends over 14 amino acids. Germline loops: CDR1 MNHEY, CDR2 SVGAGI.

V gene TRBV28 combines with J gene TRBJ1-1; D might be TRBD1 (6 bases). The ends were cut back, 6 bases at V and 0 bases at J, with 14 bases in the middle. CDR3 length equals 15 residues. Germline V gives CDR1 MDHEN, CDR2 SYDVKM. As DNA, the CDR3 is TGTGCCAGCAGACCCCAGGGGTCTTTGAACACTGAAGCTTTCTTT. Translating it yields CASRPQGSLNTEAFF. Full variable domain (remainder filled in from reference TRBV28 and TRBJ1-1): DVKVTQSSRYLVKRTGEKVFLECVQDMDHENMFWYRQDPGLGLRLIYFSYDVKMKEKGDIPEGYSVSREKKERFSLILESASTNQTSMYLCASRPQGSLNTEAFFGQGTRLTVV.

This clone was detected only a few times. Here the CDR3 reads CSVVGDRASTDTQYF. CDR3 sequence (DNA): TGCAGCGTTGTAGGGGACAGGGCCAGCACAGATACGCAGTATTTT. The chain uses TRBV29-1 and TRBJ2-3, with 9 nucleotides matching TRBD1. V lost 4 bases and J lost 0; bases outside the gene matches: 5. CDR1 is SQVTM, CDR2 ANQGSEA, per germline. This CDR3 is built from 15 residues.

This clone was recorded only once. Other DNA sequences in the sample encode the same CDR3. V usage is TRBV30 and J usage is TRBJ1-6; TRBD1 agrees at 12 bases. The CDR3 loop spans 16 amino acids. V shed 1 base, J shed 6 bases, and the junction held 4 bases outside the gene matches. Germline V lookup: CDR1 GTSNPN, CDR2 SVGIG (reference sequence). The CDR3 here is CAWSGGTGGGNSPLHF. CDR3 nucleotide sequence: TGTGCCTGGAGTGGAGGGACAGGGGGCGGTAATTCACCCCTCCACTTT.

The CDR3 bases are TGTGCCAGCAGGGCGAAGACACCAACCTCCTACGAGCAGTACGTC. This gives the protein CASRAKTPTSYEQYV. V usage is TRBV27 and J usage is TRBJ2-7; D is unclear. Germline CDR1 MNHEY, CDR2 SMNVEV (reference sequence). The length of the CDR3 is 15 residues. V was shortened by 6 bases and J by 0 bases, with 15 bases between the two germline ends.

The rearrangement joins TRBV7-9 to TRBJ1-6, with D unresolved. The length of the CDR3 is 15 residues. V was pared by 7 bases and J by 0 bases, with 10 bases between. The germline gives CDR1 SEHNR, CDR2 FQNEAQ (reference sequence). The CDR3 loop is CASKDGSSYNSPLHF. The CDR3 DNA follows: TGTGCCAGCAAGGACGGGAGCTCCTATAATTCACCCCTCCACTTT.

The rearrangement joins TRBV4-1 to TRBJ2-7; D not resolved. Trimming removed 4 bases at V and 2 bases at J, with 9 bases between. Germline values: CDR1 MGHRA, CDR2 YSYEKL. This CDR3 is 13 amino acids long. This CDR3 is CASSLTETYEQYF. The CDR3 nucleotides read TGCGCCAGCAGCCTTACAGAGACCTACGAGCAGTACTTC.